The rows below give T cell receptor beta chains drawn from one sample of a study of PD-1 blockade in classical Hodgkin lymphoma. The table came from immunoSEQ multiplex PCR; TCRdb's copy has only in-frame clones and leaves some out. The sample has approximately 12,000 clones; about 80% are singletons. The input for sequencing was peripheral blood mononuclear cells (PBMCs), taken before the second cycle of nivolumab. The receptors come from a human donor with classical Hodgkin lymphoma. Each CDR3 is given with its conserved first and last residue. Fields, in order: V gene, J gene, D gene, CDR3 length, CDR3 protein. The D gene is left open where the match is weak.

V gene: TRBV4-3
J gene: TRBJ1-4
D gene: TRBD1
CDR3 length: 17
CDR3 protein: CASSQDPAGTGNEKLFF

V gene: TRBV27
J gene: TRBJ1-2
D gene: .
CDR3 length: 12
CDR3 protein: CASSLGGHGYTF

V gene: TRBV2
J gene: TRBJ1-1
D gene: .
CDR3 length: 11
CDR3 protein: CASGWGTEAFF

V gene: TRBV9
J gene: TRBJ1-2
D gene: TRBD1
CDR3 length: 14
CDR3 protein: CATRDRGATYGYTF

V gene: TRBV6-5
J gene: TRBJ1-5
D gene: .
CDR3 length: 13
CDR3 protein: CASSYSANQPQHF

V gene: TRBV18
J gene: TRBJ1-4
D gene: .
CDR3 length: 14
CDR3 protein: CASSPLSGREKLFF

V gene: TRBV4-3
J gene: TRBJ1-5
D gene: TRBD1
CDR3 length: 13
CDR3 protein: CASSRDSNQPQHF

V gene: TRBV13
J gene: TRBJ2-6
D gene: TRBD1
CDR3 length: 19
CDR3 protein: CASTSESETGISGANVLTF

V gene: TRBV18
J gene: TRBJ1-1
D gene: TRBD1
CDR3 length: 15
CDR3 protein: CASSQAGTGDTEAFF

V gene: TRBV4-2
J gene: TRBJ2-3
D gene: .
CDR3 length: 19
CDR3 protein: CASSQVPSDGDYLGDTQYF